In this sample, the clone carrying this TCR beta chain turned up once. The CDR3 contains 14 residues. Germline loops: CDR1 MGHDK, CDR2 SYGVNS. Trimming removed 8 bases at V and 2 bases at J, with 13 bases between. The data were obtained in a study of shared T cell receptors in the human thymus. The method was immunoSEQ multiplex PCR; TCRdb's version includes in-frame clones alone and lacks a portion of them. The sample shows hundreds of thousands of clones, roughly 88% of them seen only once. This same sample was also taken into another study, of human thymus T cells. From that report: During corrective heart surgery, resections were taken, and the thymus tissue came from them.

The TCR sequence derives from a boy younger than two with a congenital heart defect. The chain recombines TRBV25-1 with TRBJ2-1, with D possibly matching TRBD1 (6 bases). The sequenced sample was thymocytes. CDR3 in DNA: TGTGCCAGCTCCGACAGGCACCCCTACAATGAGCAGTTCTTC. This encodes CASSDRHPYNEQFF. The full variable domain, its missing parts supplied by reference TRBV25-1 and TRBJ2-1, is EADIYQTPRYLVIGTGKKITLECSQTMGHDKMYWYQQDPGMELHLIHYSYGVNSTEKGDLSSESTVSRIRTEHFPLTLESARPSHTSQYLCASSDRHPYNEQFFGPGTRLTVL.